The 6 T cell receptor beta chains given below trace back to one sample, sequenced in a study of patients and donors after allogeneic stem cell transplantation. TCRdb redid the calling of the RT-PCR reads with MiXCR, one entry per CDR3 protein. This repertoire shows about 960,000 distinct CDR3 sequences, roughly 17% found once; its top ten account for roughly 6.4%. The specimen was blood, either unsorted or a sorted T cell fraction (not recorded which). The source of these receptors is a human donor who was either an allogeneic HSCT recipient or a stem cell or donor lymphocyte infusion donor (not recorded which). It is not recorded whose cells these are; they may come from a transplant donor.

This clonotype appeared a few times. The gene calls are TRBV7-2 and TRBJ2-7; 7 bases fit TRBD1. CDR3 length: 12 residues. Trimming removed 5 bases from V and 8 bases from J; junction bases left unmatched: 6. Germline V lookup: CDR1 SGHTA, CDR2 FQGNSA. The CDR3 protein is CASSIDRDKQYF. CDR3 nucleotide sequence: TGTGCCAGCAGCATAGACAGGGACAAGCAGTACTTC.

The chain links TRBV11-2 to TRBJ2-7; TRBD2 aligns across 12 bases. This CDR3 has 15 amino acids. V lost 5 bases to trimming and J lost 7 bases; unmatched junction nucleotides: 9. Germline V gene data show CDR1 as SGHAT and CDR2 as FQNNGV. The CDR3 sequence: CASSRGLAGSGEQYF. DNA for the CDR3: TGTGCCAGCAGCCGGGGACTAGCGGGTAGCGGGGAGCAGTACTTC.

This clonotype came up a few times. The rearrangement joins TRBV9 to TRBJ2-7; TRBD1 is a possible D gene (6 bases). The CDR3 has 14 residues. V lost 4 bases and J lost 1, with 12 bases in between. The V gene's germline CDR1 is SGDLS and CDR2 YYNGEE. The CDR3 DNA is TGTGCCAGCAGCCCCCGGACAGAGTCCTACGAGCAGTACTTC. Translating gives CASSPRTESYEQYF.

This clonotype was counted between two and nine times. CDR3 sequence: CASSPRDREVSETQYF. Here the CDR3 DNA reads TGTGCCAGCAGCCCTAGGGACAGGGAGGTTTCAGAGACCCAGTACTTC. The rearrangement links TRBV12-3 or TRBV12-4 to TRBJ2-5; 9 nucleotides match TRBD1. The CDR3 runs 16 residues. V lost 6 bases and J lost 4; bases outside the gene matches: 12.

This clonotype was seen more than once but under ten times. The V call is TRBV24-1, the J call TRBJ2-1; tentative D call: TRBD1 (5 bases). Germline V gene data show CDR1 as KGHDR and CDR2 as SFDVKD. There are 15 residues in the CDR3. V lost 4 bases and J lost 6, with 15 bases in between. In DNA form, the CDR3 reads TGTGCCACCAGTGACACAGAGAGACAGTTCAATGAGCAGTTCTTC. Amino acids: CATSDTERQFNEQFF.

This clonotype was found a few times. J is TRBJ2-2 and V is TRBV6-5; D gene ambiguous. Per the germline V gene, CDR1 is MNHEY and CDR2 is SVGAGI. V was pared by 0 bases and J by 6 bases, with 8 bases between. The CDR3 is 14 amino acids. CDR3 nucleotides: TGTGCCAGCAGTTACTCGAGAGTTGCCGGGGAGCTGTTTTTT. Protein product: CASSYSRVAGELFF.